This paragraph covers one T cell receptor (beta chain) sequence. This specimen comes from a study of blood T cell repertoires in COVID-19. Sequencing was performed with immunoSEQ multiplex PCR; in TCRdb, only in-frame clones are kept and a portion is missing. This table holds roughly 400,000 clones, over 75% found once. The Seattle site enrolled patients during active infection and followed them longitudinally. What was sequenced was peripheral blood. The TCR comes from a woman aged 60 to 75 with COVID-19, enrolled during active disease.

The CDR3 reads CASSLARAASGYTF. DNA for the CDR3: TGTGCCAGCAGCTTAGCGCGGGCCGCCTCTGGCTACACCTTC. The genes are TRBV7-9 and TRBJ1-2; unclear D gene. V was pared by 0 bases and J by 7 bases, with 12 bases between. Germline values: CDR1 SEHNR, CDR2 FQNEAQ (reference sequence). This CDR3 has 14 amino acids.